The text below deals with one TCR beta chain. Antigen specificity is unknown. Sequencing was performed with immunoSEQ multiplex PCR; in TCRdb, only in-frame clones are kept and a portion is missing. The sample contains 100,000 to 120,000 clones, approximately 85% of which appear only once. Germline CDR1 SGHNT, CDR2 YYREEE (reference sequence). V was pared by 4 bases and J by 2 bases, with 13 bases between. This CDR3 comprises 14 residues. The data belong to a study of cytomegalovirus exposure and HLA in healthy donors. General observations from the study: In vitro confirmation showed a few CMV-associated chains to be CMV antigen specific.

This TCR derives from a woman younger than 30 in good health and CMV-seronegative. J is TRBJ2-7 and V is TRBV5-4; D may be TRBD2 (7 bases). The sample was PBMCs. CDR3 region: CASSGGGRAYEQYF. The CDR3 DNA reads as TGTGCCAGCAGCGGGGGGGGCAGAGCCTACGAGCAGTACTTC.